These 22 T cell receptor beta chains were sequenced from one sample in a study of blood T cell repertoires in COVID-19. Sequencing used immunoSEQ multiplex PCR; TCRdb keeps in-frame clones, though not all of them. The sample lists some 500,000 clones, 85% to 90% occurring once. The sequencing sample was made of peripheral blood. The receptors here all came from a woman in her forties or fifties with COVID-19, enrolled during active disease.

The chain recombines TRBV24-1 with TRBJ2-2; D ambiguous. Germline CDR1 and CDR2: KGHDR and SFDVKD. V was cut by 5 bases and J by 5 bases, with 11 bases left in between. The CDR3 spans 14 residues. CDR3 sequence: CATSGRLVTGELFF. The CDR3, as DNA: TGTGCCACCAGTGGCAGACTGGTGACCGGGGAGCTGTTTTTT.

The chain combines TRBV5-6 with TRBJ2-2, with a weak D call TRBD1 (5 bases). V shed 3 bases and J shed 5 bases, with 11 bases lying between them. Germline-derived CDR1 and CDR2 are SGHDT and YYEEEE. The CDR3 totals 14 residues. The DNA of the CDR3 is TGTGCCAGCAGCTCTAAAACAGGAACCGGGGAGCTGTTTTTT. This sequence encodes CASSSKTGTGELFF.

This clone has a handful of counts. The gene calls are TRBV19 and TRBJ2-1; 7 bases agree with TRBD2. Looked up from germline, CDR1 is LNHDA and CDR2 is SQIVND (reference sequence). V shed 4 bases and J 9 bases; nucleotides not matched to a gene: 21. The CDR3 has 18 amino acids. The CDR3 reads CASSTSGPLGRVVGEQFF. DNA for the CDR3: TGTGCCAGTAGTACTTCCGGTCCCCTGGGGAGGGTTGTCGGTGAGCAGTTCTTC.

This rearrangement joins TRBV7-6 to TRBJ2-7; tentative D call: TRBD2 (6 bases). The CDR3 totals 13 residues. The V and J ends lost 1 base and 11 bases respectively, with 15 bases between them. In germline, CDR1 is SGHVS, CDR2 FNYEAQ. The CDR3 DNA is TGTGCCAGCAGCTTAGTCCGGGACTCTGAGGAGTACTTC. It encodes CASSLVRDSEEYF. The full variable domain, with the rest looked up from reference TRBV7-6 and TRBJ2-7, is GAGVSQSPRYKVTKRGQDVALRCDPISGHVSLYWYRQALGQGPEFLTYFNYEAQQDKSGLPNDRFSAERPEGSISTLTIQRTEQRDSAMYRCASSLVRDSEEYFGPGTRLTVT.

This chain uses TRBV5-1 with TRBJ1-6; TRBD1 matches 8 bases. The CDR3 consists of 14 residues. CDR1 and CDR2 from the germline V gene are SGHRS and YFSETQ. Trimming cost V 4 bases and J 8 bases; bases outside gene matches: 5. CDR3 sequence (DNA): TGCGCCAGCAGCCCCACAGGGGGGGATTCACCCCTCCACTTT. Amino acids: CASSPTGGDSPLHF.

Written as DNA, the CDR3 is TGTGCCAGTAGTCCTCAGGTGGCAGATACGCAGTATTTT. Encoded protein: CASSPQVADTQYF. The chain uses TRBV19 and TRBJ2-3; D gene ambiguous. Trimming pared 5 bases from V and 4 bases from J, leaving 10 bases between. Germline V lookup: CDR1 LNHDA, CDR2 SQIVND (reference sequence). This CDR3 is 13 amino acids long. Filled out from reference TRBV19 and TRBJ2-3, the complete variable domain reads DGGITQSPKYLFRKEGQNVTLSCEQNLNHDAMYWYRQDPGQGLRLIYYSQIVNDFQKGDIAEGYSVSREKKESFPLTVTSAQKNPTAFYLCASSPQVADTQYFGPGTRLTVL.

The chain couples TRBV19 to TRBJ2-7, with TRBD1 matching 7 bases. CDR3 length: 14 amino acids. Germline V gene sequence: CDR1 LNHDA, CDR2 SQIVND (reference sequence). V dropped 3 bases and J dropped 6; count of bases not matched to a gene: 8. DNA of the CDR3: TGTGCCAGTAGTATTACCCCGGGACAGCCCGAGCAGTACTTC. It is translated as CASSITPGQPEQYF.

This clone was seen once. The CDR3 sequence: CASSFMRGGGYEQYF. Here the CDR3 DNA reads TGTGCCAGCAGCTTTATGCGGGGGGGCGGGTACGAGCAGTACTTC. The chain recombines TRBV5-4 with TRBJ2-7, with 9 positions matching TRBD2. The CDR3 sequence is 15 residues long. Germline V gives CDR1 SGHNT, CDR2 YYREEE (reference sequence). The V and J ends lost 2 bases and 4 bases, in that order; junction bases with no gene match: 7.

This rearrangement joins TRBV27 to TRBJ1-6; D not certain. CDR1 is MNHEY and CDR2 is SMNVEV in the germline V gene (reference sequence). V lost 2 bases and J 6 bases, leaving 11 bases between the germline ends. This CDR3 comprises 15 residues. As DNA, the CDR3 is TGTGCCAGCAGTTTAGAGGTCACCCCTAATTCACCCCTCCACTTT. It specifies CASSLEVTPNSPLHF.

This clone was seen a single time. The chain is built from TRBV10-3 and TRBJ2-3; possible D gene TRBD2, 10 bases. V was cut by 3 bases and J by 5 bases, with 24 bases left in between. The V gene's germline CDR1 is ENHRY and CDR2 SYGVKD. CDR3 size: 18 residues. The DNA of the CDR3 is TGTGCCATCAGTGACGCGGACTTAGCGGGGGGACAGGGAGATACGCAGTATTTT. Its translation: CAISDADLAGGQGDTQYF.

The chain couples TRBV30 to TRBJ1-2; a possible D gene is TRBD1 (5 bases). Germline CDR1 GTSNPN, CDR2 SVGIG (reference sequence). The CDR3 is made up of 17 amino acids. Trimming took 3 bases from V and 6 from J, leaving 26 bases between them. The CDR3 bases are TGTGCCTGGAGCGCTCCGGGACTCGCCCTTGAAGACAATGGCTACACCTTC. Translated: CAWSAPGLALEDNGYTF.

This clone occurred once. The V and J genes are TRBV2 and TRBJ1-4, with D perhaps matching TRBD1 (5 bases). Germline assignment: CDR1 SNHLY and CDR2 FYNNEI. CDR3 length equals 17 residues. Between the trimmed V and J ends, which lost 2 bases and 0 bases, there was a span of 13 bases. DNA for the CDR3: TGTGCCAGCAGTGAAAAAGGCCAGGGTGCAACTAATGAAAAACTGTTTTTT. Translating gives CASSEKGQGATNEKLFF.

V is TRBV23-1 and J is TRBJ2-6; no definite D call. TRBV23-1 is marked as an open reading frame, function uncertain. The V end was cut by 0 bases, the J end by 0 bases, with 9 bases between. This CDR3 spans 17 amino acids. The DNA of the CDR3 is TGCGCCAGCAGTCAATCGGGCTTCTCCTCTGGGGCCAACGTCCTGACTTTC. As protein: CASSQSGFSSGANVLTF.

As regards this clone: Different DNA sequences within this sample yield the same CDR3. CDR3 bases: TGCGCCAGCAGCTCCGGACAGGGGGATCAGCCCCAGCATTTT. This translates into CASSSGQGDQPQHF. The gene calls are TRBV5-1 and TRBJ1-5; TRBD1 aligns across 10 bases. Trimming cost V 3 bases and J 5 bases; bases outside gene matches: 2. This CDR3 contains 14 residues. Germline CDR1 reads SGHRS; CDR2 reads YFSETQ.

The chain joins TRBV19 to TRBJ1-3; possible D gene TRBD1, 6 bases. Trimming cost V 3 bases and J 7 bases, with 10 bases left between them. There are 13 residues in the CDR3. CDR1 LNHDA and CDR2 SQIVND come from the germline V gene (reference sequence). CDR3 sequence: CASSIAGANTIYF. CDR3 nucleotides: TGTGCCAGTAGTATCGCAGGGGCGAACACCATATATTTT. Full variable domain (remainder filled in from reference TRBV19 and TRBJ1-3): DGGITQSPKYLFRKEGQNVTLSCEQNLNHDAMYWYRQDPGQGLRLIYYSQIVNDFQKGDIAEGYSVSREKKESFPLTVTSAQKNPTAFYLCASSIAGANTIYFGEGSWLTVV.

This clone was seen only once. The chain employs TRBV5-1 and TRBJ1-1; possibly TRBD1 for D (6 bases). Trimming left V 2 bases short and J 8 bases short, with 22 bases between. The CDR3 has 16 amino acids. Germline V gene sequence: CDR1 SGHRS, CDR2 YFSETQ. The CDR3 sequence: CASSLNPGHPDVEAFF. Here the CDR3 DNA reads TGCGCCAGCAGCTTAAATCCGGGACACCCGGACGTCGAAGCTTTCTTT.

CDR3 protein: CASSLMGPPYEQYF. DNA of the CDR3: TGTGCCAGCAGCTTAATGGGGCCTCCCTACGAGCAGTACTTC. This chain connects TRBV7-2 to TRBJ2-7; possibly TRBD1 for D (5 bases). Trimming left V 2 bases short and J 2 bases short, with 10 bases between. Germline lookup yields CDR1 SGHTA and CDR2 FQGNSA. The CDR3 has 14 residues.

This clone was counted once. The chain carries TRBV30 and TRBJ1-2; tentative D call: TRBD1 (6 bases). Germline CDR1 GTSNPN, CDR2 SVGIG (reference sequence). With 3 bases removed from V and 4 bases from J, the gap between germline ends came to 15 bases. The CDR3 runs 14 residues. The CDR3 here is CAWSPRGAPYGYTF. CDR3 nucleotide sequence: TGTGCCTGGAGCCCGCGGGGGGCGCCCTATGGCTACACCTTC.

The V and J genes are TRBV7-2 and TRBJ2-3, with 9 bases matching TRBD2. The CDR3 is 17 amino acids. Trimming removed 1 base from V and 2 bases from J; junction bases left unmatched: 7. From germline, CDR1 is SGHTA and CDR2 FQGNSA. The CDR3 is CASSLDRLAGTTDTQYF. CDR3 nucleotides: TGTGCCAGCAGCTTAGACCGGCTAGCGGGGACCACAGATACGCAGTATTTT.

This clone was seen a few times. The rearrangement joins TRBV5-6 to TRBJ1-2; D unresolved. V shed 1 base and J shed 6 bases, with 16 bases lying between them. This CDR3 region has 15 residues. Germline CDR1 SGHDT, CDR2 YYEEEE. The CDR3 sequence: CASSLQQNLRNGYTF. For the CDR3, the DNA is TGTGCCAGCAGCTTGCAACAGAACCTCAGAAATGGCTACACCTTC.

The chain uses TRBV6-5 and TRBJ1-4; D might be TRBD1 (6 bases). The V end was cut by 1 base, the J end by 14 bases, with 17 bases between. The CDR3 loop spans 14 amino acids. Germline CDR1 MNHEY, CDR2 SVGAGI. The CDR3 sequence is CASSYLRGRGQLFF. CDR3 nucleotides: TGTGCCAGCAGTTACTTGAGGGGGAGGGGTCAGCTGTTTTTT.

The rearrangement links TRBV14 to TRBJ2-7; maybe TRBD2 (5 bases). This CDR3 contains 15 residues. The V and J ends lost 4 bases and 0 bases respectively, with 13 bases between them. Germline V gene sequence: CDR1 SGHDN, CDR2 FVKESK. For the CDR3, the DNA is TGTGCCAGCAGCCTCGGCAGCACTAGCTCCTACGAGCAGTACTTC. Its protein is CASSLGSTSSYEQYF.